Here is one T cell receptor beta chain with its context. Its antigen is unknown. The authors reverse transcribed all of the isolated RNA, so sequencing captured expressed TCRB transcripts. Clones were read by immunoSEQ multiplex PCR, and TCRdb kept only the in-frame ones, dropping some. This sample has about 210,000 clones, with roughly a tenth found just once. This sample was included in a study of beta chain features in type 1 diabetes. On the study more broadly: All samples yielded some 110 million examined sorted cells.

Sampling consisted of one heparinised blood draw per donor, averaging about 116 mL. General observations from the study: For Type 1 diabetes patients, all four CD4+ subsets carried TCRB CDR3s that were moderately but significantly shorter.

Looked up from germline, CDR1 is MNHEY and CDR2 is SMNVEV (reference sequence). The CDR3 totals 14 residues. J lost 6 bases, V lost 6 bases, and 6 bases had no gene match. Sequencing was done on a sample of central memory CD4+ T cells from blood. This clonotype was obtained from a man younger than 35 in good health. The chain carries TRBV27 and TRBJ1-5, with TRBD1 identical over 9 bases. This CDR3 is CASRPTGGGQPQHF. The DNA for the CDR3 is TGTGCCAGCAGACCCACAGGGGGCGGTCAGCCCCAGCATTTT.